This T cell receptor beta chain was captured by sequencing in a study of blood T cell repertoires in COVID-19. Study-wide context: Sources were T cells, B-cell-depleted T cells, or PBMCs; the material itself was cDNA or gDNA.

In terms of age and location, participants ranged from roughly 18 to 90 years and lived in about 25 US areas. The study counted Cohort 3 donors as recovered given two negative PCRs, clearance, or symptom resolution. Germline CDR1 reads SGHAT; CDR2 reads FQNNGV. Deletions cut 3 bases from V and 3 bases from J, with 11 bases between. The CDR3 spans 14 residues. Sequenced by immunoSEQ multiplex PCR; TCRdb stores in-frame clones only, minus some. The sample yields approximately 240,000 clones, around nine tenths seen once. The genes are TRBV11-2 and TRBJ1-1; maybe TRBD1 (5 bases). The receptor was isolated from a young woman who had recovered from COVID-19. Sample: PBMCs or T cells enriched from blood (not recorded which). CDR3 DNA: TGTGCCAGCAGCTTTGGCAGGGTGGACACTGAAGCTTTCTTT. Residues: CASSFGRVDTEAFF.